The 25 T cell receptor beta chains in this list originate from one sample, sequenced in a study of blood T cell repertoires in COVID-19. The method was immunoSEQ multiplex PCR; TCRdb's version includes in-frame clones alone and lacks a portion of them. Of fewer than 300,000 clones listed, about 89% were seen once; the top ten hold around 0.8%. Sequences were obtained from peripheral blood. Receptors were obtained from a man aged 25 to 40 with acute or convalescent COVID-19.

V and J are TRBV29-1 and TRBJ1-1, with D tentatively TRBD1 (6 bases). Germline-derived CDR1 and CDR2 are SQVTM and ANQGSEA. Trimming shortened V by 7 bases and J by 1 base, and 10 bases separated the two germline ends. The CDR3 runs to 12 residues. CDR3 region: CSAGQKNTEAFF. CDR3 DNA: TGCAGCGCCGGACAGAAGAACACTGAAGCTTTCTTT.

This chain connects TRBV28 to TRBJ1-2, with 11 bases identical to TRBD1. The CDR3 is 16 amino acids. Germline CDR1 and CDR2: MDHEN and SYDVKM. Losses at the gene ends were 2 bases for V and 7 bases for J; bases not matched to a gene: 9. As DNA, the CDR3 is TGTGCCAGCAGTTTAAGTGCTTCGGGACAGGGGGGTGGCTACACCTTC. As protein: CASSLSASGQGGGYTF.

The chain joins TRBV29-1 to TRBJ2-5; a weak D match, TRBD1 (6 bases). Germline V lookup: CDR1 SQVTM, CDR2 ANQGSEA. The CDR3 contains 15 residues. Deletions cut 6 bases from V and 4 bases from J, with 21 bases between. CDR3 DNA: TGCAGCGTATTGGGACGAGGGGGTAGGATAGAGACCCAGTACTTC. It translates to CSVLGRGGRIETQYF.

V gene TRBV24-1 combines with J gene TRBJ2-1; D call uncertain. Germline CDR1 KGHDR, CDR2 SFDVKD. The CDR3 sequence is 12 residues long. V shed 3 bases and J shed 15 bases, with 14 bases lying between them. The CDR3 protein is CATSDPPVDWFF. The CDR3, as DNA: TGTGCCACCAGTGATCCGCCTGTTGACTGGTTCTTC.

The V and J genes are TRBV25-1 and TRBJ2-5; D not resolved. Germline CDR1 is MGHDK and CDR2 is SYGVNS. V was clipped by 4 bases and J by 1 base, with 7 bases between them. The CDR3 length is 13 residues. In DNA, the CDR3 is TGTGCCAGCAGTGCATTAGCCCAAGAGACCCAGTACTTC. This gives the protein CASSALAQETQYF.

The chain joins TRBV6-5 to TRBJ1-2, with 9 bases identical to TRBD1. Germline V gene sequence: CDR1 MNHEY, CDR2 SVGAGI. The trim removed 5 bases at V and 7 bases at J, leaving 8 bases unmatched. The CDR3 runs 14 residues. For the CDR3, the DNA is TGTGCCAGCAGTACAGGGGGCGCGATCTTTGGCTACACCTTC. It encodes CASSTGGAIFGYTF.

The chain has TRBV5-1 and TRBJ2-1, with TRBD2 as a possible D gene (7 bases). CDR1 and CDR2 from the germline V gene are SGHRS and YFSETQ. V was shortened by 0 bases and J by 7 bases, with 20 bases between the two germline ends. This CDR3 has 17 amino acids. CDR3 in DNA: TGCGCCAGCAGCTTGGATGGGGTGGGAGGGGGTCTTAATGAGCAGTTCTTC. Translation: CASSLDGVGGGLNEQFF.

The chain has TRBV4-1 and TRBJ2-3, with 8 bases lining up with TRBD2. CDR1 MGHRA and CDR2 YSYEKL come from the germline V gene. Trimming removed 0 bases from V and 13 bases from J; junction bases left unmatched: 15. The CDR3 runs to 16 residues. CDR3 amino acids: CASSQDGGGRPTPKYF. The CDR3 DNA reads as TGCGCCAGCAGCCAAGATGGGGGCGGGAGGCCCACCCCCAAGTATTTT.

The chain uses TRBV28 and TRBJ1-5; D ambiguous. The CDR3 sequence is 12 residues long. Germline CDR1 is MDHEN and CDR2 is SYDVKM. The V and J ends lost 3 bases and 6 bases respectively, with 6 bases between them. For the CDR3, the DNA is TGTGCCAGCAGTTTGTCGGTTCAGCCCCAGCATTTT. Encoded protein: CASSLSVQPQHF.

This chain joins TRBV6-6 and TRBJ2-5; D is ambiguous. Germline V gene sequence: CDR1 MNHNY, CDR2 SVGAGI (reference sequence). The V end lost 4 bases, the J end lost 2 bases, and 2 bases lay between the germline ends. The CDR3 has 11 amino acids. The CDR3 sequence: CASSLQETQYF. CDR3 in DNA: TGTGCCAGCAGTTTACAAGAGACCCAGTACTTC.

The chain recombines TRBV4-1 with TRBJ2-7; TRBD1 matches 7 bases. V shed 4 bases, J shed 4 bases, and the junction held 13 bases outside the gene matches. The germline gives CDR1 MGHRA, CDR2 YSYEKL. The CDR3 runs to 16 residues. CDR3 DNA: TGCGCCAGCAGCCCCCCAGCAGGGGGTGGGGTGTACGAGCAGTACTTC. Its protein product is CASSPPAGGGVYEQYF.

V and J are TRBV12-3 or TRBV12-4 and TRBJ1-1, with D tentatively TRBD1 (5 bases). This CDR3 is 13 amino acids long. The V gene lost 2 bases and the J gene lost 4 bases, with 8 bases spanning the gap. The CDR3 reads CASSLKGFTEAFF. For the CDR3, the DNA is TGTGCCAGCAGTTTAAAGGGGTTCACTGAAGCTTTCTTT.

This clone was detected a few times. The V gene is TRBV2, the J gene TRBJ1-2; no clear D. Germline V gene data show CDR1 as SNHLY and CDR2 as FYNNEI. CDR3 length equals 13 residues. The V end lost 2 bases, the J end lost 6 bases, and 10 bases lay between the germline ends. The CDR3 reads CASSEYVEDGYTF. DNA of the CDR3: TGTGCCAGCAGTGAATATGTGGAGGATGGCTACACCTTC.

The V and J genes are TRBV15 and TRBJ1-2; D remains unclear. From germline, CDR1 is LNHNV and CDR2 YYDKDF (reference sequence). This CDR3 has 14 residues. Trimming cost V 0 bases and J 2 bases, with 7 bases left between them. CDR3: CATSRERRNYGYTF. The DNA of the CDR3 is TGTGCCACCAGCAGAGAAAGGCGGAACTATGGCTACACCTTC.

This clone was seen only once. The chain has TRBV28 and TRBJ2-7; 9 nucleotides agree with TRBD1. The germline V gene encodes CDR1 MDHEN and CDR2 SYDVKM. The CDR3 loop spans 16 amino acids. Unmatched junction bases numbered 8, after V lost 1 base and J lost 4 bases. The CDR3 sequence: CASSLLGQGNRYEQYF. CDR3 nucleotide sequence: TGTGCCAGCAGTTTATTGGGACAGGGAAATCGGTACGAGCAGTACTTC.

This chain connects TRBV7-9 to TRBJ2-5, with 10 nucleotides matching TRBD2. Germline trimming cut 1 base from V and 4 bases from J; bases unmatched to any gene: 12. This CDR3 is built from 18 residues. CDR1 SEHNR and CDR2 FQNEAQ come from the germline V gene (reference sequence). The CDR3 here is CASSLVPLAGKVRETQYF. The CDR3, as DNA: TGTGCCAGCAGCTTAGTTCCACTAGCGGGAAAGGTACGAGAGACCCAGTACTTC.

On this clone itself: Compared with germline, one end of the junction differs, possibly owing to a read error. V and J are TRBV6-1 and TRBJ2-1; a weak D match, TRBD2 (6 bases). This CDR3 spans 14 amino acids. Germline values: CDR1 MNHNS, CDR2 SASEGT. The DNA for the CDR3 is TGTGCCAGCAGAGAAGCCCCCCCGGGAGCCGAGCAGTTCTTC. Its protein is CASREAPPGAEQFF.

This clone came up once. The V call is TRBV18, the J call TRBJ1-5; D remains unclear. The germline V gene encodes CDR1 KGHSH and CDR2 LQKENI. V gave up 1 base and J gave up 3 bases, with 16 bases separating them. The CDR3 consists of 17 residues. CDR3: CASSPLPTAFDNQPQHF. CDR3 nucleotide sequence: TGTGCCAGCTCACCACTTCCGACTGCTTTTGACAATCAGCCCCAGCATTTT. The variable domain in full, completed from reference TRBV18 and TRBJ1-5, reads NAGVMQNPRHLVRRRGQEARLRCSPMKGHSHVYWYRQLPEEGLKFMVYLQKENIIDESGMPKERFSAEFPKEGPSILRIQQVVRGDSAAYFCASSPLPTAFDNQPQHFGDGTRLSIL.

The rearrangement links TRBV4-2 to TRBJ2-1; a possible D gene is TRBD2 (6 bases). V lost 1 base and J 4 bases, leaving 14 bases between the germline ends. From germline, CDR1 is LGHNA and CDR2 YNFKEQ. The CDR3 has 16 residues. The CDR3 nucleotides read TGTGCCAGCAGCCAAGGGGGAGGTATCCGTTACAATGAGCAGTTCTTC. Translation: CASSQGGGIRYNEQFF.

The chain links TRBV29-1 to TRBJ2-4; tentatively, D is TRBD2 (5 bases). CDR3 length equals 13 residues. Germline V CDR1 and CDR2: SQVTM, ANQGSEA. Deletions cut 6 bases from V and 0 bases from J, with 9 bases between. CDR3 loop: CSVDGLAKNIQYF. As DNA, the CDR3 is TGCAGCGTAGACGGACTAGCCAAAAACATTCAGTACTTC.

J is TRBJ2-7 and V is TRBV6-5; tentatively, D is TRBD1 (6 bases). V was clipped by 5 bases and J by 4 bases, with 15 bases between them. The CDR3 runs to 14 residues. The V gene's germline CDR1 is MNHEY and CDR2 SVGAGI. CDR3 amino acids: CASSQDRDVYEQYF. In DNA form, the CDR3 reads TGTGCCAGCAGTCAGGACAGAGATGTTTACGAGCAGTACTTC.

This chain uses TRBV28 with TRBJ1-5, with D uncertain. CDR3 length: 13 residues. V lost 3 bases, J lost 6 bases, and 9 bases lay in between. Germline CDR1 MDHEN, CDR2 SYDVKM. Here the CDR3 DNA reads TGTGCCAGCAGTTTCCCGTCTACTCAGCCCCAGCATTTT. Translating gives CASSFPSTQPQHF.

This chain connects TRBV7-8 to TRBJ2-2; D remains unclear. V lost 2 bases and J 5 bases, leaving 12 bases between the germline ends. Germline V gene sequence: CDR1 SGHVS, CDR2 FQNEAQ. This CDR3 contains 15 residues. The CDR3 spells CASSLFGLTTGELFF. The DNA for the CDR3 is TGTGCCAGCAGCTTATTCGGGTTAACAACCGGGGAGCTGTTTTTT.

This chain uses TRBV2 with TRBJ1-4; TRBD1 agrees at 7 bases. The germline CDR1 and CDR2 sequences are SNHLY and FYNNEI. This CDR3 region has 15 residues. The ends lost 6 bases at V and 4 bases at J; junction bases unmatched: 8. The CDR3 is CASRTTGTDNEKLFF. The DNA of the CDR3 is TGTGCCAGCAGAACAACCGGGACAGATAATGAAAAACTGTTTTTT. The complete variable domain, with remaining parts taken from reference TRBV2 and TRBJ1-4, reads EPEVTQTPSHQVTQMGQEVILRCVPISNHLYFYWYRQILGQKVEFLVSFYNNEISEKSEIFDDQFSVERPDGSNFTLKIRSTKLEDSAMYFCASRTTGTDNEKLFFGSGTQLSVL.

This clone was seen a handful of times. This chain connects TRBV10-3 to TRBJ2-3; perhaps TRBD1 as D (5 bases). The CDR3 totals 12 residues. V was clipped by 0 bases and J by 8 bases, with 6 bases between them. The germline V gene has CDR1 ENHRY and CDR2 SYGVKD. As DNA, the CDR3 is TGTGCCATCAGTGAGTCTGGGGCTACGCAGTATTTT. Amino acids: CAISESGATQYF.